A single sample is the source of the 27 T cell receptor beta chains below, sequenced in a study of OX40 agonist ivuxolimab in advanced cancers. The protocol was immunoSEQ multiplex PCR, while the TCRdb copy is restricted to in-frame clones and leaves out a portion. The profile shows some 51,000 clones, approximately 86% of them singletons. The input for sequencing was CD4+ or CD8+ T cells sorted from blood, taken in a trial of the OX40 agonist ivuxolimab. Source of these receptors: an adult with an advanced solid tumor such as melanoma, head and neck, liver or kidney cancer.

The chain has TRBV2 and TRBJ1-3; D unresolved. Trimming took 3 bases from V and 2 from J, leaving 5 bases between them. Per germline, CDR1 SNHLY and CDR2 FYNNEI. The CDR3 is made up of 13 amino acids. This CDR3 reads CASSDRAGNTIYF. In DNA, the CDR3 is TGTGCCAGCAGTGACAGAGCTGGAAACACCATATATTTT.

The chain links TRBV6-1 to TRBJ2-7, with TRBD1 identical over 7 bases. The V segment lost 6 bases and the J segment 4 bases; nucleotides outside the gene matches: 6. The germline V gene has CDR1 MNHNS and CDR2 SASEGT. The CDR3 runs to 13 residues. The CDR3 spells CASRDRNKYEQYF. CDR3 in DNA: TGTGCCAGCAGGGACAGGAACAAGTACGAGCAGTACTTC.

The rearrangement joins TRBV11-3 to TRBJ2-7, with TRBD1 matching 10 bases. The CDR3 is 14 amino acids. Per the germline V gene, CDR1 is SGHNT and CDR2 is YENEEA. V lost 5 bases, J lost 6 bases, and 7 bases stayed unmatched. The DNA of the CDR3 is TGTGCCAGCAGCACCCAGGACAGGGGGAGCGAGCAGTACTTC. It specifies CASSTQDRGSEQYF.

The chain links TRBV6-6 to TRBJ1-4; D not resolved. The CDR3 runs to 13 residues. Germline lookup yields CDR1 MNHNY and CDR2 SVGAGI (reference sequence). Trimming left V 5 bases short and J 7 bases short, with 11 bases between. DNA of the CDR3: TGTGCCAGCAGTCGATCCCAGTTTGAAAAACTGTTTTTT. Its translation: CASSRSQFEKLFF.

The genes are TRBV5-1 and TRBJ2-7; 7 bases are a match to TRBD2. The germline CDR1 and CDR2 sequences are SGHRS and YFSETQ. V lost 1 base and J lost 2; bases outside the gene matches: 3. This CDR3 spans 14 amino acids. The CDR3 DNA is TGCGCCAGCAGCTTGACGGGGGGTGCCTACGAGCAGTACTTC. This gives the protein CASSLTGGAYEQYF.

This clone was seen just once. The chain uses TRBV25-1 and TRBJ2-1; D is ambiguous. CDR1 is MGHDK, CDR2 SYGVNS, per germline. CDR3 length: 13 amino acids. V shed 3 bases and J shed 10 bases, with 13 bases lying between them. The CDR3 sequence is CASSDGPAVEQFF. The CDR3 DNA reads as TGTGCCAGCAGTGACGGGCCAGCCGTCGAGCAGTTCTTC.

This chain connects TRBV6-5 to TRBJ1-2; D not resolved. Germline lookup yields CDR1 MNHEY and CDR2 SVGAGI. Deletions cut 4 bases from V and 4 bases from J, with 19 bases between. This CDR3 has 16 amino acids. The CDR3 protein is CASSSPHDLPGYGYTF. Written as DNA, the CDR3 is TGTGCCAGCAGTTCACCCCACGACCTTCCCGGCTATGGCTACACCTTC.

The gene calls are TRBV5-6 and TRBJ1-2; 9 nucleotides align to TRBD1. Germline values: CDR1 SGHDT, CDR2 YYEEEE. J lost 4 bases, V lost 4 bases, and 5 bases had no gene match. CDR3 length: 14 residues. This chain's CDR3 is CASSPGTGTYGYTF. The CDR3 DNA reads TGTGCCAGCAGCCCCGGGACAGGGACCTATGGCTACACCTTC.

The rearrangement uses TRBV19 and TRBJ2-5; TRBD1 might be the D (5 bases). CDR3 length: 14 residues. Germline V gene lookup returns CDR1 LNHDA and CDR2 SQIVND (reference sequence). Trimming took 4 bases from V and 5 from J, leaving 14 bases between them. The DNA for the CDR3 is TGTGCCAGTAGTAGGCGCAGGGTCGGGGAGACCCAGTACTTC. It translates to CASSRRRVGETQYF.

The chain carries TRBV15 and TRBJ2-3, with TRBD2 matching over 8 bases. The germline V gene has CDR1 LNHNV and CDR2 YYDKDF (reference sequence). The CDR3 covers 16 residues. Trimming cost V 2 bases and J 5 bases; bases outside gene matches: 9. The CDR3 loop reads CATSRYGGAHGDTQYF. The CDR3 coding sequence is TGTGCCACCAGCAGATACGGGGGGGCCCACGGAGATACGCAGTATTTT.

To note about this clone: The final CDR3 position lacks the conserved phenylalanine or tryptophan, pointing to a likely read error. The chain combines TRBV5-1 with TRBJ1-6, with 8 bases that match TRBD1. The length of the CDR3 is 14 residues. In germline, CDR1 is SGHRS, CDR2 YFSETQ. V gave up 7 bases and J gave up 3 bases; unmatched junction bases: 3. The CDR3 region is CASPGTGYNSPLHL. DNA of the CDR3: TGCGCCAGCCCCGGGACAGGCTATAATTCACCCCTCCACCTT.

V gene TRBV27 combines with J gene TRBJ1-2; 7 positions agree with TRBD1. The CDR3 has 16 residues. Unmatched junction bases numbered 13, after V lost 8 bases and J lost 1 base. Germline values: CDR1 MNHEY, CDR2 SMNVEV (reference sequence). CDR3 bases: TGTGCCAGCGGCGTGGTAGGGACAGATATTAACTATGGCTACACCTTC. Protein product: CASGVVGTDINYGYTF.

This chain uses TRBV14 with TRBJ2-3, with no clear D. Germline V gene sequence: CDR1 SGHDN, CDR2 FVKESK. This CDR3 contains 17 residues. Trimming left V 3 bases short and J 0 bases short, with 16 bases between. In DNA, the CDR3 is TGTGCCAGCAGCCAGGCCGTTCGGCAGCCCAGCACAGATACGCAGTATTTT. Its protein product is CASSQAVRQPSTDTQYF.

The chain has TRBV6-6 and TRBJ2-5; 8 nucleotides match TRBD2. Germline CDR1 MNHNY, CDR2 SVGAGI (reference sequence). This CDR3 spans 14 amino acids. V shed 4 bases and J 2 bases; nucleotides not matched to a gene: 3. The CDR3 loop is CASSSGLEQETQYF. CDR3 nucleotide sequence: TGTGCCAGCAGTTCGGGACTAGAACAAGAGACCCAGTACTTC.

The chain employs TRBV28 and TRBJ2-3; 9 bases are a match to TRBD2. The CDR3 runs 14 residues. J gave up 2 bases and V 6 bases, and 3 bases lay outside the gene matches. Germline V gives CDR1 MDHEN, CDR2 SYDVKM. In nucleotides, the CDR3 is TGTGCCAGCAGAATAGCGGGGGTCACAGATACGCAGTATTTT. As protein: CASRIAGVTDTQYF.

The rearrangement uses TRBV27 and TRBJ1-1; 7 nucleotides line up with TRBD1. The CDR3 covers 16 residues. J was trimmed by 1 base and V by 5 bases; bases with no gene match: 10. Germline V gene lookup returns CDR1 MNHEY and CDR2 SMNVEV (reference sequence). CDR3 protein: CASSPKPGQPNTEAFF. The CDR3 DNA reads TGTGCCAGCAGTCCAAAACCGGGACAGCCGAACACTGAAGCTTTCTTT.

This clone appeared once. The V and J genes are TRBV19 and TRBJ2-1, with D tentatively TRBD2 (6 bases). Trimming removed 3 bases from V and 1 base from J, with 16 bases in between. The CDR3 runs 17 residues. Germline V gene lookup returns CDR1 LNHDA and CDR2 SQIVND (reference sequence). In nucleotides, the CDR3 is TGTGCCAGTAGTATTGAACAGGACCGGGAGTCCTACAATGAGCAGTTCTTC. Encoded protein: CASSIEQDRESYNEQFF.

This clone was observed a few times. V and J are TRBV19 and TRBJ1-4, with D hard to call. In germline, CDR1 is LNHDA, CDR2 SQIVND (reference sequence). This CDR3 is 16 amino acids long. Between the trimmed V and J ends, which lost 3 bases and 1 base, there was a span of 12 bases. The CDR3 sequence is CASSMWGEGTNEKLFF. DNA of the CDR3: TGTGCCAGTAGTATGTGGGGAGAAGGAACTAATGAAAAACTGTTTTTT.

The chain combines TRBV28 with TRBJ1-2; maybe TRBD1 (6 bases). From germline, CDR1 is MDHEN and CDR2 SYDVKM. The CDR3 is 14 amino acids. V was shortened by 7 bases and J by 3 bases, with 15 bases between the two germline ends. CDR3 loop: CASTQTGADYGYTF. The CDR3 DNA is TGTGCCAGCACCCAAACGGGGGCAGACTATGGCTACACCTTC.

The chain links TRBV11-2 to TRBJ1-2; D is undetermined. The CDR3 is 15 residues long. CDR1 is SGHAT, CDR2 FQNNGV, per germline. Trimming removed 3 bases from V and 6 bases from J, with 17 bases in between. The CDR3 DNA reads TGTGCCAGCAGCTTCGAGTGGTGGGAAGAGAATGGCTACACCTTC. Protein sequence: CASSFEWWEENGYTF.

J is TRBJ1-2 and V is TRBV7-2; D uncertain. The CDR3 sequence is 12 residues long. With 5 bases removed from V and 7 bases from J, the gap between germline ends came to 11 bases. The germline V gene encodes CDR1 SGHTA and CDR2 FQGNSA. CDR3 DNA: TGTGCCAGCAGCCGTACAGAGCCTGGCTACACCTTC. Protein product: CASSRTEPGYTF.

CDR3 region: CASSLQEVEQFF. The CDR3, as DNA: TGTGCCAGCAGCTTACAGGAGGTTGAGCAGTTCTTC. The rearrangement uses TRBV11-1 and TRBJ2-1; tentative D call: TRBD2 (5 bases). The germline V gene has CDR1 SGHAT and CDR2 FQDESV (reference sequence). The V end lost 2 bases, the J end lost 9 bases, and 8 bases lay between the germline ends. CDR3 length: 12 residues.

J is TRBJ1-3 and V is TRBV7-9; D is unresolved. The CDR3 has 18 amino acids. V was cut by 7 bases and J by 0 bases, with 22 bases left in between. CDR1 and CDR2 (germline): SEHNR, FQNEAQ (reference sequence). CDR3 in amino acids: CASIHLGFIGSSGNTIYF. In DNA form, the CDR3 reads TGTGCCAGCATCCACCTCGGTTTTATTGGGAGCTCTGGAAACACCATATATTTT.

The count of this clone is one. Here the CDR3 reads CASSSTGASYEQYF. As DNA, the CDR3 is TGTGCCAGCAGTTCGACAGGAGCCTCCTACGAGCAGTACTTC. This rearrangement joins TRBV27 to TRBJ2-7; D perhaps matches TRBD1 (6 bases). The CDR3 spans 14 residues. Germline V gives CDR1 MNHEY, CDR2 SMNVEV (reference sequence). V lost 4 bases to trimming and J lost 0 bases, with 10 bases between them.

The V and J genes are TRBV15 and TRBJ1-2; no definite D call. Germline V gene data show CDR1 as LNHNV and CDR2 as YYDKDF (reference sequence). V was trimmed by 3 bases and J by 5 bases, leaving 13 bases between them. The CDR3 is 14 amino acids. This chain's CDR3 is CATSSYGRSYGYTF. The CDR3 nucleotides read TGTGCCACCAGCAGCTATGGACGGTCTTATGGCTACACCTTC.

This clone was seen only a few times. The chain is built from TRBV28 and TRBJ1-3; 10 bases are shared with TRBD1. Germline CDR1 MDHEN, CDR2 SYDVKM. Trimming took 7 bases from V and 3 from J; bases not matched to a gene: 9. CDR3 length: 16 residues. CDR3 amino acids: CASTWGDRGLGNTIYF. CDR3 in DNA: TGTGCCAGCACCTGGGGGGACAGGGGACTTGGAAACACCATATATTTT.

The chain couples TRBV7-8 to TRBJ1-1, with 10 bases lining up with TRBD1. Germline CDR1 SGHVS, CDR2 FQNEAQ. CDR3 length: 17 amino acids. V shed 6 bases, J shed 4 bases, and the junction held 14 bases outside the gene matches. The CDR3 sequence: CASRPGGQGLPSTEAFF. CDR3 coding DNA: TGTGCCAGCAGACCTGGGGGACAGGGGTTACCGAGCACTGAAGCTTTCTTT.